This TCR beta chain was observed in a study of shared clonotypes between healthy human individuals. With regard to this clone: Antigen specificity is unknown.

General observations from the study: Estimated richness was generally greater in naive than memory subsets. Roughly 4.7% was the fraction of naive CD4 clonotypes found shared across several donors.

The data were produced by immunoSEQ multiplex PCR, yet TCRdb's version contains in-frame clones alone and is incomplete. The sample comprises hundreds of thousands of clones, roughly 95% of which are singletons, and 0.11% rests with the top ten. CD45RO negativity and positive selection for CCR7 defined naive CD8 cells, a population that excluded terminally differentiated effector memory CD45RA+ cells. V lost 2 bases to trimming and J lost 6 bases, with 17 bases between them. There are 16 residues in the CDR3. Germline-derived CDR1 and CDR2 are SGHVS and FNYEAQ. The specimen sequenced was naive CD8+ T cells sorted from blood. V gene TRBV7-6 combines with J gene TRBJ2-4, with D perhaps matching TRBD1 or TRBD2 (5 bases each). The TCR comes from a woman in her thirties in good health. DNA of the CDR3: TGTGCCAGCAGCTTACTAAGGTTTGGGGACGCAAACATTCAGTACTTC. As protein: CASSLLRFGDANIQYF.